One and the same sample provided the 32 T cell receptor beta chains below, sequenced in a study of cytomegalovirus exposure and HLA in healthy donors. The PCR was carried out with 60 Vbeta primers and 13 Jbeta primers. Data came from immunoSEQ multiplex PCR; TCRdb stores just in-frame clones and leaves some out. This table has around 120,000 clones, under 90% appearing once. Material: PBMCs. These receptors came from a female donor in good health and CMV-seropositive.

The genes are TRBV6-1 and TRBJ2-2; TRBD1 matches 7 bases. This CDR3 is built from 15 residues. J lost 0 bases, V lost 6 bases, and 4 bases had no gene match. Germline CDR1 is MNHNS and CDR2 is SASEGT. Here the CDR3 reads CASRTGTANTGELFF. CDR3 nucleotides: TGTGCCAGCAGAACCGGGACAGCGAACACCGGGGAGCTGTTTTTT.

The rearrangement links TRBV11-2 to TRBJ2-2; D gene uncertain. Germline-derived CDR1 and CDR2 are SGHAT and FQNNGV. The CDR3 loop spans 13 amino acids. Trimming took 1 base from V and 6 from J, leaving 6 bases between them. The CDR3 loop is CASSLGSAGELFF. The CDR3 region has the DNA TGTGCCAGCAGCTTAGGTAGTGCCGGGGAGCTGTTTTTT.

V and J are TRBV30 and TRBJ1-2; perhaps TRBD1 as D (5 bases). This CDR3 has 13 amino acids. The germline V gene encodes CDR1 GTSNPN and CDR2 SVGIG (reference sequence). V gave up 2 bases and J gave up 7 bases, with 14 bases separating them. The CDR3 reads CAWSKGLGLGYTF. CDR3 in DNA: TGTGCCTGGAGTAAGGGGTTGGGGCTTGGCTACACCTTC. The full variable domain, completed using reference TRBV30 and TRBJ1-2, is SQTIHQWPATLVQPVGSPLSLECTVEGTSNPNLYWYRQAAGRGLQLLFYSVGIGQISSEVPQNLSASRPQDRQFILSSKKLLLSDSGFYLCAWSKGLGLGYTFGSGTRLTVV.

The V call is TRBV6-5, the J call TRBJ2-1, with a weak D call TRBD1 (6 bases). The CDR3 runs to 16 residues. The germline V gene encodes CDR1 MNHEY and CDR2 SVGAGI. V was shortened by 2 bases and J by 7 bases, with 18 bases between the two germline ends. The CDR3 sequence is CASSYGGRTAANEQFF. CDR3 sequence (DNA): TGTGCCAGCAGTTACGGGGGCCGGACCGCGGCAAATGAGCAGTTCTTC.

V usage is TRBV28 and J usage is TRBJ2-7; D not certain. Trimming stripped 1 base from V and 3 bases from J, with 4 bases between. CDR3 size: 12 residues. CDR1 MDHEN and CDR2 SYDVKM come from the germline V gene. DNA for the CDR3: TGTGCCAGCAGTTTATCGTACTACGAGCAGTACTTC. Translated: CASSLSYYEQYF. Full variable domain (missing parts from reference TRBV28 and TRBJ2-7): DVKVTQSSRYLVKRTGEKVFLECVQDMDHENMFWYRQDPGLGLRLIYFSYDVKMKEKGDIPEGYSVSREKKERFSLILESASTNQTSMYLCASSLSYYEQYFGPGTRLTVT.

CDR3 sequence reads: CASNYGALTNEQFF. The CDR3, as DNA: TGTGCCAGCAACTATGGGGCGCTGACCAATGAGCAGTTCTTC. The V gene is TRBV5-6, the J gene TRBJ2-1, with D maybe TRBD1 (5 bases). Germline V gene sequence: CDR1 SGHDT, CDR2 YYEEEE. This CDR3 is 14 amino acids long. The V end was cut by 6 bases, the J end by 6 bases, with 16 bases between.

A word on this clone: An end of the junction differs from the germline gene, which may be a read error. The V gene is TRBV5-4, the J gene TRBJ2-2; D possibly corresponds to TRBD2 (5 bases). Germline CDR1 reads SGHNT; CDR2 reads YYREEE (reference sequence). The CDR3 sequence is 14 residues long. This CDR3 reads CASSLYGNTGKLFF. CDR3 in DNA: TGTGCCAGCAGCTTGTACGGGAACACCGGGAAGCTGTTTTTT.

This clone was seen only once. This chain joins TRBV19 and TRBJ2-7; TRBD1 agrees at 7 bases. This CDR3 spans 16 amino acids. Germline-derived CDR1 and CDR2 are LNHDA and SQIVND (reference sequence). V lost 6 bases, J lost 4 bases, and 15 bases stayed unmatched. This chain's CDR3 is CASSRLTGPGGYEQYF. CDR3 nucleotides: TGTGCCAGTAGCCGACTGACAGGGCCAGGCGGGTACGAGCAGTACTTC.

In this sample, this clone turned up once. The chain recombines TRBV29-1 with TRBJ2-1; the D gene is possibly TRBD1 (6 bases). V lost 8 bases and J lost 2, with 19 bases in between. CDR3 size: 15 residues. The V gene's germline CDR1 is SQVTM and CDR2 ANQGSEA. The CDR3 bases are TGCAGCACAATACAGGGCCTTCCGACCTACAATGAGCAGTTCTTC. The encoded protein is CSTIQGLPTYNEQFF.

On this clone itself: The identical CDR3 is also encoded by other nucleotide sequences in the sample. The V call is TRBV18, the J call TRBJ1-1; perhaps TRBD1 as D (5 bases). Germline V gene sequence: CDR1 KGHSH, CDR2 LQKENI. Trimming stripped 0 bases from V and 6 bases from J, with 11 bases between. The CDR3 has 14 amino acids. The chain's CDR3 is CASSPPYRGPEAFF. The CDR3 DNA follows: TGTGCCAGCTCACCACCGTATAGGGGCCCTGAAGCTTTCTTT.

This chain joins TRBV7-3 and TRBJ2-1; 9 nucleotides align to TRBD2. Germline assignment: CDR1 SGHTA and CDR2 FQGTGA. The V gene end was trimmed by 0 bases and the J gene end by 3 bases; junction bases not matched to a gene: 6. This CDR3 region has 17 residues. The CDR3 sequence is CASSLTSGGAYYNEQFF. CDR3 nucleotides: TGTGCCAGCAGCTTAACTAGCGGGGGAGCGTACTACAATGAGCAGTTCTTC. Variable domain in full (rest from reference TRBV7-3 and TRBJ2-1): GAGVSQTPSNKVTEKGKYVELRCDPISGHTALYWYRQSLGQGPEFLIYFQGTGAADDSGLPNDRFFAVRPEGSVSTLKIQRTERGDSAVYLCASSLTSGGAYYNEQFFGPGTRLTVL.

The rearrangement uses TRBV18 and TRBJ2-1, with TRBD2 matching over 11 bases. The V gene end was trimmed by 5 bases and the J gene end by 7 bases; junction bases not matched to a gene: 16. CDR1 KGHSH and CDR2 LQKENI come from the germline V gene. The CDR3 has 18 amino acids. The CDR3 is CASSDSGGESLKWNEQFF. As DNA, the CDR3 is TGTGCCAGCTCAGATAGCGGGGGGGAATCTCTTAAGTGGAATGAGCAGTTCTTC. The variable domain in full, completed from reference TRBV18 and TRBJ2-1, reads NAGVMQNPRHLVRRRGQEARLRCSPMKGHSHVYWYRQLPEEGLKFMVYLQKENIIDESGMPKERFSAEFPKEGPSILRIQQVVRGDSAAYFCASSDSGGESLKWNEQFFGPGTRLTVL.

As concerns this clone: The identical CDR3 is also encoded by other nucleotide sequences in the sample. The chain recombines TRBV5-1 with TRBJ2-5; 8 bases are shared with TRBD2. The ends lost 2 bases at V and 5 bases at J; junction bases unmatched: 5. Per the germline V gene, CDR1 is SGHRS and CDR2 is YFSETQ. The CDR3 loop spans 14 amino acids. CDR3 region: CASSLAGVGETQYF. CDR3 nucleotides: TGCGCCAGCAGCTTAGCGGGGGTCGGTGAGACCCAGTACTTC. Using reference TRBV5-1 and TRBJ2-5 for the parts outside the CDR3, the full variable domain is KAGVTQTPRYLIKTRGQQVTLSCSPISGHRSVSWYQQTPGQGLQFLFEYFSETQRNKGNFPGRFSGRQFSNSRSEMNVSTLELGDSALYLCASSLAGVGETQYFGPGTRLLVL.

The chain uses TRBV20-1 and TRBJ1-3; D not certain. This CDR3 contains 11 residues. V dropped 3 bases and J dropped 3 bases, with 3 bases sitting between them. Germline CDR1 reads DFQATT; CDR2 reads SNEGSKA (reference sequence). The CDR3 loop is CSASRGNTIYF. The DNA of the CDR3 is TGCAGTGCTAGCCGTGGAAACACCATATATTTT.

The J gene is TRBJ2-2, the V gene TRBV5-1; 10 bases align to TRBD2. The V gene end was trimmed by 4 bases and the J gene end by 4 bases; junction bases not matched to a gene: 4. This CDR3 contains 15 residues. Germline CDR1 reads SGHRS; CDR2 reads YFSETQ. The chain's CDR3 is CASSLSGGATGELFF. CDR3 nucleotide sequence: TGCGCCAGCAGCCTAAGCGGGGGGGCCACCGGGGAGCTGTTTTTT. The variable domain in full, with the rest retrieved from reference TRBV5-1 and TRBJ2-2, is KAGVTQTPRYLIKTRGQQVTLSCSPISGHRSVSWYQQTPGQGLQFLFEYFSETQRNKGNFPGRFSGRQFSNSRSEMNVSTLELGDSALYLCASSLSGGATGELFFGEGSRLTVL.

The chain couples TRBV5-1 to TRBJ1-3, with 7 bases that match TRBD1. The length of the CDR3 is 16 residues. The germline V gene encodes CDR1 SGHRS and CDR2 YFSETQ. V dropped 0 bases and J dropped 0; count of bases not matched to a gene: 3. The CDR3 sequence is CASSLDTGASGNTIYF. In DNA, the CDR3 is TGCGCCAGCAGCTTGGATACAGGGGCCTCTGGAAACACCATATATTTT. Full variable domain (remainder filled in from reference TRBV5-1 and TRBJ1-3): KAGVTQTPRYLIKTRGQQVTLSCSPISGHRSVSWYQQTPGQGLQFLFEYFSETQRNKGNFPGRFSGRQFSNSRSEMNVSTLELGDSALYLCASSLDTGASGNTIYFGEGSWLTVV.

The rearrangement links TRBV16 to TRBJ2-3; a weak D match, TRBD1 (6 bases). Germline CDR1 and CDR2: KGHSY and FQNENV. Trimming left V 0 bases short and J 1 base short, with 11 bases between. The CDR3 length is 16 residues. The CDR3 is CASSQSEQGGTDTQYF. The CDR3 DNA reads as TGTGCCAGCAGCCAATCGGAACAGGGAGGCACAGATACGCAGTATTTT.

V is TRBV6-5 and J is TRBJ2-7, with D possibly TRBD2 on 7 matching bases. V dropped 6 bases and J dropped 2 bases, with 14 bases sitting between them. CDR1 and CDR2 from the germline V gene are MNHEY and SVGAGI. The CDR3 consists of 14 residues. The DNA of the CDR3 is TGTGCCAGCAGGGAACGCGGGGGCCCCTACGAGCAGTACTTC. It yields the protein CASRERGGPYEQYF.

This chain uses TRBV30 with TRBJ2-7; weak D call: TRBD2 (6 bases). The germline CDR1 and CDR2 sequences are GTSNPN and SVGIG (reference sequence). This CDR3 comprises 12 residues. Trimming removed 2 bases at V and 4 bases at J, with 9 bases between. The CDR3 loop is CAWSWEEYEQYF. DNA of the CDR3: TGTGCCTGGAGTTGGGAGGAATACGAGCAGTACTTC.

The chain combines TRBV14 with TRBJ2-1, with 11 bases fitting TRBD2. The CDR3 loop spans 16 amino acids. With V trimmed by 0 bases and J by 7 bases, 5 bases remained unmatched. CDR1 and CDR2 from the germline V gene are SGHDN and FVKESK. CDR3 loop: CASSQEGRLAGNEQFF. CDR3 sequence (DNA): TGTGCCAGCAGCCAAGAGGGGAGACTAGCGGGGAATGAGCAGTTCTTC.

This clone was observed once. For the CDR3, the DNA is TGTGCCAGTAGTTCGGACAGGCGTGGAAATTCACCCCTCCACTTT. Its protein is CASSSDRRGNSPLHF. This sequence joins TRBV19 and TRBJ1-6; 7 nucleotides agree with TRBD1. CDR3 length equals 15 residues. The trim removed 5 bases at V and 7 bases at J, leaving 8 bases unmatched. Germline-derived CDR1 and CDR2 are LNHDA and SQIVND (reference sequence).

The chain links TRBV5-6 to TRBJ2-7, with 9 bases that match TRBD1. The CDR3 runs 16 residues. Germline V lookup: CDR1 SGHDT, CDR2 YYEEEE. V dropped 1 base and J dropped 2; count of bases not matched to a gene: 7. As DNA, the CDR3 is TGTGCCAGCAGCTTGATCGGGACAGGGTCTCCCTACGAGCAGTACTTC. Protein: CASSLIGTGSPYEQYF.

This chain joins TRBV7-9 and TRBJ1-2, with 8 bases aligning to TRBD1. The CDR3 spans 16 residues. CDR1 and CDR2 (germline): SEHNR, FQNEAQ (reference sequence). V was clipped by 1 base and J by 4 bases; unmatched bases: 8. CDR3 protein: CASSLVGGGTGYGYTF. As DNA, the CDR3 is TGTGCCAGCAGCTTAGTAGGGGGAGGGACAGGCTATGGCTACACCTTC.

CDR3: CASSILGGGNTDTQYF. In DNA form, the CDR3 reads TGTGCCAGTAGTATACTCGGCGGGGGGAACACAGATACGCAGTATTTT. V and J are TRBV19 and TRBJ2-3; 8 nucleotides match TRBD2. Germline lookup yields CDR1 LNHDA and CDR2 SQIVND (reference sequence). V trimming: 2 bases; J trimming: 2 bases; junction bases outside the gene matches: 6. The CDR3 is 16 residues long. The full variable domain, completed using reference TRBV19 and TRBJ2-3, is DGGITQSPKYLFRKEGQNVTLSCEQNLNHDAMYWYRQDPGQGLRLIYYSQIVNDFQKGDIAEGYSVSREKKESFPLTVTSAQKNPTAFYLCASSILGGGNTDTQYFGPGTRLTVL.

This sequence joins TRBV23-1 and TRBJ1-4, with 7 bases that match TRBD1. TRBV23-1 is labeled an ORF, and its function is uncertain. The CDR3 totals 14 residues. J was trimmed by 8 bases and V by 3 bases; bases with no gene match: 6. CDR3 nucleotides: TGCGCCAGCAGTCACTCCGGGACAGACGAAAAACTGTTTTTT. Translating it yields CASSHSGTDEKLFF.

V usage is TRBV11-2 and J usage is TRBJ1-6; D is perhaps TRBD1 (6 bases). From germline, CDR1 is SGHAT and CDR2 FQNNGV. V lost 5 bases, J lost 9 bases, and 11 bases lay in between. This CDR3 is 13 amino acids long. CDR3 amino acids: CASSLNRVSPLHF. The CDR3 bases are TGTGCCAGCAGCCTCAACAGGGTTTCACCCCTCCACTTT.

The rearrangement joins TRBV2 to TRBJ2-3; 9 bases fit TRBD2. With 6 bases clipped from V and 4 bases from J, the junction kept 5 bases outside the gene matches. This CDR3 region has 14 residues. From germline, CDR1 is SNHLY and CDR2 FYNNEI. The CDR3 nucleotides are TGTGCCAGCAGGGCCCGGACTAGCGCAGATACGCAGTATTTT. This codes for CASRARTSADTQYF.

There are a few counts of this clone. This chain connects TRBV27 to TRBJ1-2, with D tentatively TRBD1 (6 bases). The CDR3 loop spans 14 amino acids. V was pared by 2 bases and J by 1 base, with 8 bases between. Germline V gives CDR1 MNHEY, CDR2 SMNVEV (reference sequence). CDR3 protein: CASSLTGINYGYTF. The DNA of the CDR3 is TGTGCCAGCAGTTTAACAGGGATTAACTATGGCTACACCTTC.

A remark on this clone: An end of the junction differs from the germline gene, which may be a read error. For the CDR3, the DNA is TGTTCCAGCAGCTCCACAGGGACCACAGATACGCAGTATTTT. Translated, it gives CSSSSTGTTDTQYF. V and J are TRBV7-9 and TRBJ2-3, with TRBD1 as a possible D gene (6 bases). Looked up from germline, CDR1 is SEHNR and CDR2 is FQNEAQ (reference sequence). The CDR3 is made up of 14 amino acids.

This clone was counted a few times. J is TRBJ1-4 and V is TRBV7-9; TRBD1 matches 7 bases. V lost 1 base and J lost 6; bases outside the gene matches: 8. This CDR3 has 16 amino acids. Germline CDR1 SEHNR, CDR2 FQNEAQ (reference sequence). In nucleotides, the CDR3 is TGTGCCAGCAGCTTAGTGGGGGGACAGCCTTATGAAAAACTGTTTTTT. This gives the protein CASSLVGGQPYEKLFF.

V is TRBV6-1 and J is TRBJ2-7, with D unclear. Trimming shortened V by 5 bases and J by 1 base, and 15 bases separated the two germline ends. CDR1 is MNHNS and CDR2 is SASEGT in the germline V gene. This CDR3 has 15 residues. The CDR3 nucleotides read TGTGCCAGCAGTCCCGAACGTGGAGCGTCCTACGAGCAGTACTTC. It specifies CASSPERGASYEQYF.

This chain uses TRBV7-6 with TRBJ2-5; 9 bases are shared with TRBD2. Germline CDR1 is SGHVS and CDR2 is FNYEAQ. V lost 0 bases, J lost 7 bases, and 9 bases stayed unmatched. This CDR3 contains 16 residues. The CDR3 sequence: CASSLAGLAGFGTQYF. For the CDR3, the DNA is TGTGCCAGCAGCTTAGCAGGGCTAGCGGGGTTTGGGACCCAGTACTTC.